Listed here is a single T cell receptor (beta chain). These data belong to a study of PD-L1 blockade in urothelial cancer. Study-wide context: In the patient group, about 85% of the roughly 30 were males with bladder-origin urothelial cancer.

V gave up 2 bases and J gave up 2 bases; unmatched junction bases: 3. The CDR3 extends over 15 amino acids. Per the germline V gene, CDR1 is SNHLY and CDR2 is FYNNEI. Data came from immunoSEQ multiplex PCR; TCRdb stores just in-frame clones and leaves some out. The data contain about 51,000 clones, about 86% of them singletons. The receptor comes from a man aged 55 to 69 with urothelial cancer. The chain uses TRBV2 and TRBJ1-5; 7 positions agree with TRBD1. Sequencing was performed on PBMCs, taken around atezolizumab (anti-PD-L1) treatment. The chain's CDR3 is CASSEQGGGNQPQHF. The DNA for the CDR3 is TGTGCCAGCAGTGAACAGGGGGGCGGCAATCAGCCCCAGCATTTT.